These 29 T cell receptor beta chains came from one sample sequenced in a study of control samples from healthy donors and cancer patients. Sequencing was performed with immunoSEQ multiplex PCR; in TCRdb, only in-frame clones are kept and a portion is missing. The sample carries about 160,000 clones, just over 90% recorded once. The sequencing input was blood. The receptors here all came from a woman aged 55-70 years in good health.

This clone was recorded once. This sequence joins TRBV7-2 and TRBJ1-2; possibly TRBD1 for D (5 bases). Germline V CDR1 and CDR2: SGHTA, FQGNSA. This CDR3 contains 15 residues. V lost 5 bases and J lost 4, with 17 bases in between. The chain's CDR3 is CASSRLSGTTYGYTF. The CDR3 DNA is TGTGCCAGCAGCCGCTTATCCGGGACGACCTATGGCTACACCTTC. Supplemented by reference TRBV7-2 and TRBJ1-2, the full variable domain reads GAGVSQSPSNKVTEKGKDVELRCDPISGHTALYWYRQSLGQGLEFLIYFQGNSAPDKSGLPSDRFSAERTGGSVSTLTIQRTQQEDSAVYLCASSRLSGTTYGYTFGSGTRLTVV.

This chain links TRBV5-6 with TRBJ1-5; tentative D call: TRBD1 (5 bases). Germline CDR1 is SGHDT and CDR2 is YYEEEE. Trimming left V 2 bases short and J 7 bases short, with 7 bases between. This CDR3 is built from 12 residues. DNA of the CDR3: TGTGCCAGCAGCTTCCAGGGCCAGCCCCAGCATTTT. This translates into CASSFQGQPQHF.

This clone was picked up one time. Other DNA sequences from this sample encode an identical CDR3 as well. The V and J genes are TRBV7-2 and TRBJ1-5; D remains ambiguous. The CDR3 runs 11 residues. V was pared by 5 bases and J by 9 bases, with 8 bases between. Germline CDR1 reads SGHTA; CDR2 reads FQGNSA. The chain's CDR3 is CASSLPGPQHF. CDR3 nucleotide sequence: TGTGCCAGCAGCCTCCCCGGGCCCCAGCATTTT.

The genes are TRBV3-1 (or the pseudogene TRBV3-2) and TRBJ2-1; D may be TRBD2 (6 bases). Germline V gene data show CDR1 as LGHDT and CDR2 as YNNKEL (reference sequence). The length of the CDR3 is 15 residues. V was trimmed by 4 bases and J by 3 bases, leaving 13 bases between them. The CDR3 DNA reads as TGTGCCAGCAGCCCTCGCGGGGTTGACTACAATGAGCAGTTCTTC. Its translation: CASSPRGVDYNEQFF.

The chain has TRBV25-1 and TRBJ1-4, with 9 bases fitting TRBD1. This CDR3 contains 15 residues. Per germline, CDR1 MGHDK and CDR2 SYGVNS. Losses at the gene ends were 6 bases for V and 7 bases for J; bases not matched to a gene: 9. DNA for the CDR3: TGTGCCAGCAGCGAAACAGGGGGCGCTGTTGAAAAACTGTTTTTT. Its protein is CASSETGGAVEKLFF.

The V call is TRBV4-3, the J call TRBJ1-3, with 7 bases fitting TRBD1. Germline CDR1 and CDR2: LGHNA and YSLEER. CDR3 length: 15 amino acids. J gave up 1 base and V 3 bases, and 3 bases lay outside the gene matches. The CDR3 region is CASSQTTGSGNTIYF. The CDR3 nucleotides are TGCGCCAGCAGCCAGACGACAGGGTCTGGAAACACCATATATTTT.

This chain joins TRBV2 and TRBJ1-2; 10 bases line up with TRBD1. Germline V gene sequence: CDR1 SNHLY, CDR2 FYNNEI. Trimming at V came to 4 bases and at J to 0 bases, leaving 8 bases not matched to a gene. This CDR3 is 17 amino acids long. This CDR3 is CASSGGRTGGSNYGYTF. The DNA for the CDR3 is TGTGCCAGCAGTGGGGGAAGGACAGGGGGATCTAACTATGGCTACACCTTC. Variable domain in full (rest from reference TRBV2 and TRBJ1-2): EPEVTQTPSHQVTQMGQEVILRCVPISNHLYFYWYRQILGQKVEFLVSFYNNEISEKSEIFDDQFSVERPDGSNFTLKIRSTKLEDSAMYFCASSGGRTGGSNYGYTFGSGTRLTVV.

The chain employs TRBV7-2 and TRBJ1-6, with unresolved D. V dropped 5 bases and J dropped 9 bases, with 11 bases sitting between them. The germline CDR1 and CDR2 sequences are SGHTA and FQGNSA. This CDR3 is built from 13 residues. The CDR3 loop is CASSLSDFSPLHF. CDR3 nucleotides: TGTGCCAGCAGCCTATCGGACTTTTCACCCCTCCACTTT.

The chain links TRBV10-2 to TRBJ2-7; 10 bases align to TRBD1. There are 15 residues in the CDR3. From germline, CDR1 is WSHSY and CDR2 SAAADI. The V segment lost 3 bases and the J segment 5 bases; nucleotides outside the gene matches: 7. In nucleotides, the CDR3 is TGCGCCAGCAGTGATCCGGGACAGGGGTTTGACGAGCAGTACTTC. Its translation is CASSDPGQGFDEQYF.

The CDR3 sequence is CASSSPGQGRAYEQYF. CDR3 nucleotide sequence: TGCGCCAGCAGCTCCCCGGGACAGGGAAGGGCCTACGAGCAGTACTTC. The V and J genes are TRBV5-1 and TRBJ2-7; the match to TRBD1 covers 9 bases. Looked up from germline, CDR1 is SGHRS and CDR2 is YFSETQ. CDR3 length: 16 amino acids. The trim removed 3 bases at V and 2 bases at J, leaving 9 bases unmatched. Complete variable domain (other parts from reference TRBV5-1 and TRBJ2-7): KAGVTQTPRYLIKTRGQQVTLSCSPISGHRSVSWYQQTPGQGLQFLFEYFSETQRNKGNFPGRFSGRQFSNSRSEMNVSTLELGDSALYLCASSSPGQGRAYEQYFGPGTRLTVT.

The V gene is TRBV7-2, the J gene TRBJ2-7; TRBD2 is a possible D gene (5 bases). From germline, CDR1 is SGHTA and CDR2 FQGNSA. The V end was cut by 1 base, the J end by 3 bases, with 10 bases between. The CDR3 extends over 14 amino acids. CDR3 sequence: CASSLGSSHYEQYF. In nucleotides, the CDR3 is TGTGCCAGCAGCTTAGGTTCTAGCCACTACGAGCAGTACTTC.

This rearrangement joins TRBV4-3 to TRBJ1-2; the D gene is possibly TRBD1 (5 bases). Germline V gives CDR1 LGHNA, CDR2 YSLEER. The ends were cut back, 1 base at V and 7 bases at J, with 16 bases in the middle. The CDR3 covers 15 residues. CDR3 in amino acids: CASSQVGTLGLGYTF. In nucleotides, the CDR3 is TGCGCCAGCAGCCAAGTCGGCACTCTGGGACTTGGCTACACCTTC.

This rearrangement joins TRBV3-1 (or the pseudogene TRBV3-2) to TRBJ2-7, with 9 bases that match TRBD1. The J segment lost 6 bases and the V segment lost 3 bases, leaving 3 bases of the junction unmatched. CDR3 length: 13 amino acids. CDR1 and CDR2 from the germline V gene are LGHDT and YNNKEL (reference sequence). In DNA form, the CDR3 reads TGTGCCAGCAGCCACCGGACAGGGGTCGAGCAGTACTTC. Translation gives CASSHRTGVEQYF.

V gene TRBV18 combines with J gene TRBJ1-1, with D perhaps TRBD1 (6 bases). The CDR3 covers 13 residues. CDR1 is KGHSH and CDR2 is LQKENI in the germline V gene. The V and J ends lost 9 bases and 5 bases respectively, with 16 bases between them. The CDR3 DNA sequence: TGTGCCAGTACCTCAGGGGCGAGGACTGAAGCTTTCTTT. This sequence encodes CASTSGARTEAFF.

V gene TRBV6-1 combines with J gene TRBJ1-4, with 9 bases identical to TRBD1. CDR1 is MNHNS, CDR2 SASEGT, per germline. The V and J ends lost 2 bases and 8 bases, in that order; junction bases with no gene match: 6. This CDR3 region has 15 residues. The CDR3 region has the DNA TGTGCCAGCAGTGAAACGGGACAGGGAATCGAAAAACTGTTTTTT. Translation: CASSETGQGIEKLFF.

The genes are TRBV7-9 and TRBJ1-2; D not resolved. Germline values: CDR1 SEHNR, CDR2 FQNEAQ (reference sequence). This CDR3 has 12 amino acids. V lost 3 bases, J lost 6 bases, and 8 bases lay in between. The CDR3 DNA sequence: TGTGCCAGCAGCTTGATGGGAAATGGCTACACCTTC. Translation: CASSLMGNGYTF.

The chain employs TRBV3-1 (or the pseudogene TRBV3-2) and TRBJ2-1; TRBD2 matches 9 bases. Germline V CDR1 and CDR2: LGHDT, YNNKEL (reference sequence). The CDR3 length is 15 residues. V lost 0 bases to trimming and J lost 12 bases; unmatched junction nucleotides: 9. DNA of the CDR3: TGTGCCAGCAGCCAAGATACAAGCGGGGGGCCATTGCAGTTCTTC. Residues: CASSQDTSGGPLQFF.

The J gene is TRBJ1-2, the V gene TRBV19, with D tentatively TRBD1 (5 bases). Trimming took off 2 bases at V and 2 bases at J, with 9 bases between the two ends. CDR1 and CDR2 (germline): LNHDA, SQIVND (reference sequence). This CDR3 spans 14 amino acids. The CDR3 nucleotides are TGTGCCAGTAGTATATCCCAGGGCAACTATGGCTACACCTTC. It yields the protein CASSISQGNYGYTF.

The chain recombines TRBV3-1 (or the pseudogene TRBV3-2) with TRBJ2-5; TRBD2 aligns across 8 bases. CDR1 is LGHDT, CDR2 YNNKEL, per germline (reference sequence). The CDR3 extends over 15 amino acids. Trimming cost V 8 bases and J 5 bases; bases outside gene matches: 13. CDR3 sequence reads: CASLRGAGGSETQYF. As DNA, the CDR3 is TGTGCCAGCCTAAGAGGGGCGGGGGGCAGTGAGACCCAGTACTTC.

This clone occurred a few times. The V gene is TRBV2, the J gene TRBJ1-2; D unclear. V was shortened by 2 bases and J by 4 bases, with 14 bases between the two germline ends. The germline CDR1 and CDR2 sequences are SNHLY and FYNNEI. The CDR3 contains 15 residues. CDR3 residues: CASSELQYTSYGYTF. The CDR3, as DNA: TGTGCCAGCAGTGAATTACAGTACACCAGCTATGGCTACACCTTC.

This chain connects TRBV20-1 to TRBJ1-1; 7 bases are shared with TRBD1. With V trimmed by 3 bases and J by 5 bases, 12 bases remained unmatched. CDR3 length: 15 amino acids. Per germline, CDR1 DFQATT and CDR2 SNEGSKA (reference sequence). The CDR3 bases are TGCAGTGCTAGTGATATAGGGGGCGCGGGGACTGAAGCTTTCTTT. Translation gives CSASDIGGAGTEAFF.

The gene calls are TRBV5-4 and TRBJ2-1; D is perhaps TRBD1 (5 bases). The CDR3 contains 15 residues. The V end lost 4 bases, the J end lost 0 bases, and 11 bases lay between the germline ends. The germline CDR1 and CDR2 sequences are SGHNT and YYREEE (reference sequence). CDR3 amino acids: CASSDARDSYNEQFF. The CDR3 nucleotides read TGTGCCAGCAGCGACGCCAGGGACTCCTACAATGAGCAGTTCTTC. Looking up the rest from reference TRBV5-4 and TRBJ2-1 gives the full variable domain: ETGVTQSPTHLIKTRGQQVTLRCSSQSGHNTVSWYQQALGQGPQFIFQYYREEENGRGNFPPRFSGLQFPNYSSELNVNALELDDSALYLCASSDARDSYNEQFFGPGTRLTVL.

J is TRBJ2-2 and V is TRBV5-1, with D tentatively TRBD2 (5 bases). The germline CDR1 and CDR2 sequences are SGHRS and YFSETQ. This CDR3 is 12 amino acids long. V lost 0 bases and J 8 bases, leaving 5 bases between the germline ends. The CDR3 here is CASSLGEGELFF. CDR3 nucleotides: TGCGCCAGCAGCTTGGGGGAGGGGGAGCTGTTTTTT.

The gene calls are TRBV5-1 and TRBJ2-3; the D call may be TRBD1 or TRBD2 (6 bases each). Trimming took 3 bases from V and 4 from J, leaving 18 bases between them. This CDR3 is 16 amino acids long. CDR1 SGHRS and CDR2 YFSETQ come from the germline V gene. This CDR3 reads CASSSGRIGGADTQYF. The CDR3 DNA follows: TGCGCCAGCAGCTCGGGCCGCATCGGGGGCGCAGATACGCAGTATTTT.

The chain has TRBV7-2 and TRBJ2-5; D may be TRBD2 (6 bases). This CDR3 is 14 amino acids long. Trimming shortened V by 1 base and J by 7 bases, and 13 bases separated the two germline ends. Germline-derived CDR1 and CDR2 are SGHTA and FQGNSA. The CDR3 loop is CASSLVTGVMTQYF. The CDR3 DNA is TGTGCCAGCAGCTTAGTGACGGGGGTCATGACCCAGTACTTC.

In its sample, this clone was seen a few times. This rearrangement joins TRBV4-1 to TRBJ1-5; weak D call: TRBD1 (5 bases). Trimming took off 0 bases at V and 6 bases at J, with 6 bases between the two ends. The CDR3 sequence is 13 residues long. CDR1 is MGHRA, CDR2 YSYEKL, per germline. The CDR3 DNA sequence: TGCGCCAGCAGCCAAGAGGGGGGTCAGCCCCAGCATTTT. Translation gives CASSQEGGQPQHF.

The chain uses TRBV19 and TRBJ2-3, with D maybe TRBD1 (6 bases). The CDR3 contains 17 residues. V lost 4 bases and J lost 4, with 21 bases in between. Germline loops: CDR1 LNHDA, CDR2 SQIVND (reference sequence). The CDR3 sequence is CASSNDTGWWFPDTQYF. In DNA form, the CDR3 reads TGTGCCAGTAGTAACGATACAGGGTGGTGGTTTCCAGATACGCAGTATTTT.

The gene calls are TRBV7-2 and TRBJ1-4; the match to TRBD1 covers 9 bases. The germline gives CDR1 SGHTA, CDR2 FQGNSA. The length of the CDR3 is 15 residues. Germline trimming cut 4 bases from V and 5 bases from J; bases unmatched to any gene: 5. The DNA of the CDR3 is TGTGCCAGCAGCTCCACAGGGGGCTGGAATGAAAAACTGTTTTTT. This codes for CASSSTGGWNEKLFF.

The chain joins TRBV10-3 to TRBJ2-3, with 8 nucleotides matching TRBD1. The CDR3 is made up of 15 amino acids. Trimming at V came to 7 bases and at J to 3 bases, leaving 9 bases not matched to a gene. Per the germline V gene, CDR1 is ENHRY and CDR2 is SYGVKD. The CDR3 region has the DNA TGTGCCATCACTAACGACAGGGGTGGTACAGATACGCAGTATTTT. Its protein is CAITNDRGGTDTQYF.